Each of the 21 T cell receptor beta chains below was sequenced from the same sample in a study of blood T cells in healthy people across ages. Primed by a sample-barcoded 5' primer and a J-beta primer mix, a second PCR proceeded for about 7 to 11 cycles. TCRdb re-called the 5' RACE reads with MiXCR, one entry per CDR3 protein. The table lists about 1 million distinct CDR3 sequences, less than 50% of them singletons. Sequenced input: blood. The receptors derive from a woman between 55 and 75 years old in good health.

The genes are TRBV6-2 or TRBV6-3 and TRBJ2-7, with TRBD2 matching over 15 bases. CDR1 is MNHEY, CDR2 SVGEGT, per germline. CDR3 length: 17 amino acids. The junction had 6 bases not matched to a gene; V was cut back by 2 bases and J by 4 bases. The CDR3 region has the DNA TGTGCCAGCAGTTACGGACTAGCGGGAGGGCCTGTTTACGAGCAGTACTTC. Translated, it gives CASSYGLAGGPVYEQYF.

This clonotype was detected a few times. The chain employs TRBV14 and TRBJ2-3, with 9 bases that match TRBD2. The CDR3 contains 19 residues. Trimming cost V 3 bases and J 6 bases; bases outside gene matches: 19. The germline V gene encodes CDR1 SGHDN and CDR2 FVKESK. The CDR3 sequence: CASSHPPSSIAGALDTQYF. DNA of the CDR3: TGTGCCAGCAGCCATCCCCCGTCGTCAATAGCGGGAGCATTGGATACGCAGTATTTT.

The V gene is TRBV7-9, the J gene TRBJ2-1, with 7 bases matching TRBD2. The J call may be wrong; the DNA end is better matched by TRBJ2-7. CDR1 and CDR2 (germline): SEHNR, FQNEAQ (reference sequence). CDR3 size: 16 residues. The CDR3 nucleotides read TGTGCCAGCAGCCCCAGTGGCCTAGCGGTGCACAATGAGCAGTACTTC. This encodes CASSPSGLAVHNEQYF.

The sample holds one count of this clonotype. The V and J genes are TRBV28 and TRBJ2-7; tentative D call: TRBD2 (6 bases). Germline V lookup: CDR1 MDHEN, CDR2 SYDVKM. The CDR3 has 16 residues. Trimming removed 3 bases from V and 1 base from J, with 16 bases in between. The CDR3 loop reads CASSLGEEVLSYEQYF. The CDR3, as DNA: TGTGCCAGCAGTTTGGGGGAGGAGGTCCTTTCCTACGAGCAGTACTTC.

The chain carries TRBV29-1 and TRBJ1-2; D remains ambiguous. Trimming took off 3 bases at V and 6 bases at J, with 17 bases between the two ends. The CDR3 extends over 14 amino acids. The germline CDR1 and CDR2 sequences are SQVTM and ANQGSEA. CDR3 loop: CSVDPAPYWDGYTF. The CDR3 DNA reads as TGCAGCGTTGACCCGGCACCCTATTGGGATGGCTACACCTTC.

The chain employs TRBV20-1 and TRBJ1-5; 8 nucleotides align to TRBD1. Germline CDR1 reads DFQATT; CDR2 reads SNEGSKA (reference sequence). V trimming: 3 bases; J trimming: 3 bases; junction bases outside the gene matches: 4. CDR3 length: 14 amino acids. The DNA for the CDR3 is TGCAGTGCTAGGACAGGGGCTACCAATCAGCCCCAGCATTTT. Translated, it gives CSARTGATNQPQHF.

A few counts support this clonotype. The chain is built from TRBV7-8 and TRBJ1-6; maybe TRBD1 (5 bases). CDR3 length: 15 amino acids. With 3 bases removed from V and 6 bases from J, the gap between germline ends came to 12 bases. CDR1 and CDR2 (germline): SGHVS, FQNEAQ. The CDR3 DNA reads as TGTGCCAGCAGCTTCCGTCAGGGTGGTAATTCACCCCTCCACTTT. Translating gives CASSFRQGGNSPLHF. Full variable domain (rest looked up from reference TRBV7-8 and TRBJ1-6): GAGVSQSPRYKVAKRGQDVALRCDPISGHVSLFWYQQALGQGPEFLTYFQNEAQLDKSGLPSDRFFAERPEGSVSTLKIQRTQQEDSAVYLCASSFRQGGNSPLHFGNGTRLTVT.

The DNA for the CDR3 is TGTGCCAGCAGACTAAATCCAGGGTCCTACAATGAGCAGTTCTTC. Translation: CASRLNPGSYNEQFF. The chain couples TRBV12-3 or TRBV12-4 to TRBJ2-1, with D tentatively TRBD1 (5 bases). CDR3 length equals 15 residues. V dropped 6 bases and J dropped 1 base, with 13 bases sitting between them.

V gene TRBV6-1 combines with J gene TRBJ2-7, with 7 bases identical to TRBD1. V lost 6 bases to trimming and J lost 5 bases; unmatched junction nucleotides: 4. Per the germline V gene, CDR1 is MNHNS and CDR2 is SASEGT. This CDR3 is built from 12 residues. The DNA for the CDR3 is TGTGCCAGCAGAGACAGGGTCAACGAGCAGTACTTC. It specifies CASRDRVNEQYF.

This clonotype was counted at least ten times. This chain uses TRBV7-2 with TRBJ2-3; 8 bases are shared with TRBD2. V was pared by 4 bases and J by 2 bases, with 5 bases of the junction left unmatched. CDR3 length equals 15 residues. CDR1 is SGHTA, CDR2 FQGNSA, per germline. CDR3 sequence (DNA): TGTGCCAGCAGCTACGGGAGGGCGAACACAGATACGCAGTATTTT. This sequence encodes CASSYGRANTDTQYF. Complete variable domain (other parts from reference TRBV7-2 and TRBJ2-3): GAGVSQSPSNKVTEKGKDVELRCDPISGHTALYWYRQSLGQGLEFLIYFQGNSAPDKSGLPSDRFSAERTGGSVSTLTIQRTQQEDSAVYLCASSYGRANTDTQYFGPGTRLTVL.

The rearrangement uses TRBV28 and TRBJ1-1, with a weak D call TRBD1 (6 bases). CDR1 is MDHEN and CDR2 is SYDVKM in the germline V gene. This CDR3 has 15 residues. The ends were cut back, 0 bases at V and 3 bases at J, with 11 bases in the middle. CDR3 bases: TGTGCCAGCAGTTTATGGGACAGAGTCCACACTGAAGCTTTCTTT. Amino acid sequence: CASSLWDRVHTEAFF.

Only a few counts were recorded for this clonotype. The gene calls are TRBV27 and TRBJ2-7, with D tentatively TRBD2 (6 bases). Trimming stripped 10 bases from V and 0 bases from J, with 19 bases between. Germline V CDR1 and CDR2: MNHEY, SMNVEV (reference sequence). This CDR3 contains 15 residues. In DNA form, the CDR3 reads TGTGCCACCCTCAGGAGGGGCGTATTCTCCTACGAGCAGTACTTC. Its protein product is CATLRRGVFSYEQYF.

The chain has TRBV2 and TRBJ2-7; 7 positions agree with TRBD2. With 8 bases clipped from V and 2 bases from J, the junction kept 6 bases outside the gene matches. The CDR3 has 13 residues. The germline gives CDR1 SNHLY, CDR2 FYNNEI. The CDR3 reads CASLGLGTYEQYF. CDR3 coding DNA: TGTGCCAGCCTAGGACTAGGGACCTACGAGCAGTACTTC.

The chain combines TRBV11-2 with TRBJ2-4; 10 bases are a match to TRBD1. The J call could be wrong; TRBJ2-7 is a better fit for the DNA end. Germline values: CDR1 SGHAT, CDR2 FQNNGV. The CDR3 length is 15 residues. CDR3 sequence (DNA): TGTGCCAGCAGTTTCACCGGACAGGGGGGCTACGAGCAGTACTTC. It codes for CASSFTGQGGYEQYF.

V and J are TRBV13 and TRBJ1-2, with D unresolved. Trimming removed 3 bases from V and 2 bases from J, with 16 bases in between. This CDR3 region has 16 residues. Germline V gene data show CDR1 as PRHDT and CDR2 as FYEKMQ (reference sequence). The CDR3 here is CASSFRSKRRNYGYTF. In DNA, the CDR3 is TGTGCCAGCAGCTTCAGATCCAAACGCCGAAACTATGGCTACACCTTC.

This chain uses TRBV7-2 with TRBJ1-2; D not certain. The ends were cut back, 4 bases at V and 6 bases at J, with 15 bases in the middle. The CDR3 length is 14 residues. Looked up from germline, CDR1 is SGHTA and CDR2 is FQGNSA. CDR3 in DNA: TGTGCCAGCAGCTCCAGCTCCGTACCCAATGGCTACACCTTC. Translating it yields CASSSSSVPNGYTF.

The chain joins TRBV12-3 or TRBV12-4 to TRBJ1-1; weak D call: TRBD1 (6 bases). V lost 5 bases to trimming and J lost 8 bases, with 15 bases between them. The CDR3 consists of 13 residues. CDR3 DNA: TGTGCCAGCAGTGTAGGAAACAGGGTAGAAGCTTTCTTT. This codes for CASSVGNRVEAFF.

The chain has TRBV7-3 and TRBJ2-3; D gene uncertain. With 1 base removed from V and 4 bases from J, the gap between germline ends came to 12 bases. From germline, CDR1 is SGHTA and CDR2 FQGTGA. The CDR3 runs 15 residues. CDR3 loop: CASSLNPFRPDTQYF. Here the CDR3 DNA reads TGTGCCAGCAGCTTAAACCCCTTCCGCCCAGATACGCAGTATTTT.

As for this clonotype: It may be a read error: a sequence one base away is much more abundant. The rearrangement links TRBV24-1 to TRBJ2-3, with TRBD2 matching 15 bases. CDR1 is KGHDR, CDR2 SFDVKD, per germline. Trimming took 5 bases from V and 4 from J; bases not matched to a gene: 9. The CDR3 sequence is 18 residues long. The CDR3 here is CATSGAGTSGRYADTQYF. The DNA of the CDR3 is TGTGCCACCAGTGGAGCCGGGACTAGCGGGAGGTACGCAGATACGCAGTATTTT.

The genes are TRBV2 and TRBJ2-7; 9 bases fit TRBD1. The trim removed 3 bases at V and 6 bases at J, leaving 6 bases unmatched. CDR3 size: 14 residues. Germline V gene data show CDR1 as SNHLY and CDR2 as FYNNEI. The CDR3 sequence: CASSEDRGFSEQYF. For the CDR3, the DNA is TGTGCCAGCAGTGAGGACAGGGGCTTCTCCGAGCAGTACTTC.

V and J are TRBV24-1 and TRBJ2-3; 12 positions agree with TRBD2. The ends lost 3 bases at V and 2 bases at J; junction bases unmatched: 2. The CDR3 consists of 16 residues. CDR1 and CDR2 from the germline V gene are KGHDR and SFDVKD. As DNA, the CDR3 is TGTGCCACCAGTGATCGGACTAGCGGGAACACAGATACGCAGTATTTT. Residues: CATSDRTSGNTDTQYF.